This record covers a single TCR beta chain. This entry comes from a study of blood T cell repertoires in COVID-19. This CDR3 spans 14 amino acids. V lost 4 bases to trimming and J lost 2 bases; unmatched junction nucleotides: 4. Germline CDR1 is MGHDK and CDR2 is SYGVNS. Sequencing used immunoSEQ multiplex PCR; TCRdb keeps in-frame clones, though not all of them. The profile covers 200,000 to 250,000 clones, with approximately 83% appearing a single time and 1.3% taken by the ten largest. V and J are TRBV25-1 and TRBJ2-7, with TRBD1 matching 8 bases. The receptor was isolated from a woman aged 40-49 years with acute COVID-19. What was sequenced was PBMCs or T cells enriched from blood (not recorded which). The CDR3 protein is CASSGSGQAYEQYF. The DNA of the CDR3 is TGTGCCAGCAGTGGATCGGGACAGGCCTACGAGCAGTACTTC.